These 21 T cell receptor beta chains were sequenced from one sample in a study of T cells after yellow fever vaccination. TCRdb re-derived calls from the 5' RACE reads in MiXCR, one entry per CDR3 protein. Altogether approximately 580,000 distinct CDR3 sequences are present, 17% being singletons, with the ten largest covering about 18%. This specimen consisted of PBMCs, obtained about 5 days after the first yellow fever vaccination. The receptors derive from a young man who received the YFV17D yellow fever vaccine.

The V and J genes are TRBV7-9 and TRBJ2-5; unclear D gene. Germline values: CDR1 SEHNR, CDR2 FQNEAQ (reference sequence). CDR3 length: 17 residues. Trimming removed 4 bases from V and 1 base from J, with 19 bases in between. CDR3 coding DNA: TGTGCCAGCAGCTCTGGTCCATTAACCCTTTTCCAAGAGACCCAGTACTTC. It specifies CASSSGPLTLFQETQYF.

A few counts support this clonotype. This chain joins TRBV10-3 and TRBJ2-1; 8 positions agree with TRBD1. V gave up 3 bases and J gave up 7 bases; unmatched junction bases: 11. The germline V gene has CDR1 ENHRY and CDR2 SYGVKD. The CDR3 is 16 amino acids. The CDR3 region is CAISDGAGGLVNEQFF. For the CDR3, the DNA is TGTGCCATCAGTGACGGAGCAGGGGGCTTAGTGAATGAGCAGTTCTTC.

This clonotype has only a few counts. V usage is TRBV7-2 and J usage is TRBJ1-4; 8 positions match TRBD1. V lost 2 bases to trimming and J lost 8 bases; unmatched junction nucleotides: 4. Germline lookup yields CDR1 SGHTA and CDR2 FQGNSA. There are 14 residues in the CDR3. The DNA of the CDR3 is TGTGCCAGCAGCTTACAGGGGGCGCGGGAAAAACTGTTTTTT. It translates to CASSLQGAREKLFF.

With regard to this clonotype: A junction boundary mismatches the germline segment, possibly from a read error. The genes are TRBV5-5 and TRBJ2-3, with D tentatively TRBD2 (7 bases). The germline gives CDR1 SGHKS, CDR2 YYEKEE (reference sequence). The CDR3 runs to 18 residues. The CDR3, as DNA: TGTGCCTGCAGCTCCACCCGGTGGGGGGGGCTCTTCACAGATACGCAGTATTTT. Translating gives CACSSTRWGGLFTDTQYF.

CDR3 loop: CASSFGVAEAFF. The CDR3 DNA sequence: TGTGCCAGCAGTTTTGGGGTCGCTGAAGCTTTCTTT. The chain carries TRBV6-2 or TRBV6-3 and TRBJ1-1; no firm D call. The V end was cut by 4 bases, the J end by 6 bases, with 9 bases between. This CDR3 spans 12 amino acids. The germline V gene has CDR1 MNHEY and CDR2 SVGEGT.

The chain carries TRBV7-3 and TRBJ2-1; TRBD1 agrees at 8 bases. The germline gives CDR1 SGHTA, CDR2 FQGTGA. The CDR3 runs 16 residues. V gave up 5 bases and J gave up 2 bases; unmatched junction bases: 8. CDR3 protein: CASSEQGASAYNEQFF. The CDR3 DNA is TGTGCCAGCAGCGAGCAGGGGGCTAGCGCCTACAATGAGCAGTTCTTC.

V gene TRBV4-1 combines with J gene TRBJ1-2; D is perhaps TRBD1 (5 bases). Germline V gene sequence: CDR1 MGHRA, CDR2 YSYEKL. The CDR3 is 13 amino acids. V lost 4 bases and J lost 6, with 12 bases in between. This CDR3 is CASSLGAQDGYTF. DNA for the CDR3: TGCGCCAGCAGCCTCGGGGCCCAGGATGGCTACACCTTC.

The V gene is TRBV7-9, the J gene TRBJ2-7, with TRBD1 as a possible D gene (5 bases). Per germline, CDR1 SEHNR and CDR2 FQNEAQ (reference sequence). This CDR3 spans 12 amino acids. The CDR3 DNA reads TGTGCTGTCGTGACAGTCACCTACGAGCAGTACTTC. Its protein product is CAVVTVTYEQYF.

V is TRBV6-2 or TRBV6-3 and J is TRBJ1-6; D ambiguous. Trimming shortened V by 2 bases and J by 9 bases, and 2 bases separated the two germline ends. Germline V gene sequence: CDR1 MNHEY, CDR2 SVGEGT. The CDR3 totals 11 residues. The CDR3 bases are TGTGCCAGCAGTTACGGTTCACCCCTCCACTTT. Translated: CASSYGSPLHF.

This clonotype was detected only a few times. The rearrangement uses TRBV11-1 and TRBJ2-7; D is possibly TRBD2 (5 bases). V was cut by 8 bases and J by 0 bases, with 14 bases left in between. In germline, CDR1 is SGHAT, CDR2 FQDESV (reference sequence). The CDR3 extends over 14 amino acids. CDR3 residues: CASAGERSSYEQYF. Written as DNA, the CDR3 is TGTGCCAGCGCCGGAGAGCGGAGCTCCTACGAGCAGTACTTC.

This clonotype has a handful of counts. This chain uses TRBV6-5 with TRBJ1-1; TRBD1 agrees at 8 bases. V was clipped by 3 bases and J by 3 bases; unmatched bases: 6. CDR1 MNHEY and CDR2 SVGAGI come from the germline V gene. The CDR3 covers 15 residues. CDR3 DNA: TGTGCCAGCAGTTATCAGACAGGGGACCACACTGAAGCTTTCTTT. Protein product: CASSYQTGDHTEAFF.

This clonotype appeared a few times. V is TRBV11-1 and J is TRBJ2-1, with 11 bases that match TRBD2. This CDR3 has 20 amino acids. V was clipped by 1 base and J by 0 bases; unmatched bases: 11. Germline loops: CDR1 SGHAT, CDR2 FQDESV (reference sequence). CDR3 in DNA: TGTGCCAGCAGCTTAGGACCTCGGGTAGCGGGGGGGAGCTCCTACAATGAGCAGTTCTTC. It specifies CASSLGPRVAGGSSYNEQFF. Complete variable domain (other parts from reference TRBV11-1 and TRBJ2-1): EAEVAQSPRYKITEKSQAVAFWCDPISGHATLYWYRQILGQGPELLVQFQDESVVDDSQLPKDRFSAERLKGVDSTLKIQPAELGDSAMYLCASSLGPRVAGGSSYNEQFFGPGTRLTVL.

This clonotype showed up just a few times. J is TRBJ1-2 and V is TRBV18, with a tentative D call TRBD1 (5 bases). Germline CDR1 and CDR2: KGHSH and LQKENI. Trimming removed 4 bases at V and 1 base at J, with 16 bases between. The CDR3 is made up of 16 amino acids. The CDR3 loop reads CASSLGTPHNNYGYTF. In DNA form, the CDR3 reads TGTGCCAGCTCACTCGGGACGCCGCACAATAACTATGGCTACACCTTC.

CDR3 amino acids: CASSHRGGGTNTGELFF. Written as DNA, the CDR3 is TGTGCCAGCAGCCATCGTGGGGGGGGGACCAACACCGGGGAGCTGTTTTTT. The chain employs TRBV4-2 and TRBJ2-2; 7 bases align to TRBD2. V lost 3 bases, J lost 2 bases, and 9 bases stayed unmatched. CDR1 is LGHNA, CDR2 YNFKEQ, per germline. The CDR3 runs 17 residues.

V is TRBV5-1 and J is TRBJ2-2, with 11 bases identical to TRBD2. Trimming at V came to 1 base and at J to 4 bases, leaving 3 bases not matched to a gene. This CDR3 is 16 amino acids long. Germline loops: CDR1 SGHRS, CDR2 YFSETQ. The CDR3 DNA reads as TGCGCCAGCAGCTTGAGTCTAGCGGGGGGCACCGGGGAGCTGTTTTTT. It yields the protein CASSLSLAGGTGELFF. The full variable domain, rest sourced from reference TRBV5-1 and TRBJ2-2, is KAGVTQTPRYLIKTRGQQVTLSCSPISGHRSVSWYQQTPGQGLQFLFEYFSETQRNKGNFPGRFSGRQFSNSRSEMNVSTLELGDSALYLCASSLSLAGGTGELFFGEGSRLTVL.

This chain connects TRBV28 to TRBJ2-3, with D possibly TRBD2 on 6 matching bases. V lost 6 bases, J lost 5 bases, and 21 bases lay in between. CDR1 is MDHEN and CDR2 is SYDVKM in the germline V gene. This CDR3 has 16 amino acids. The CDR3 loop reads CASSPSLTRTRDTQYF. Here the CDR3 DNA reads TGTGCCAGCAGCCCTTCTCTGACTAGAACGAGAGATACGCAGTATTTT.

This clonotype was found many times. The chain combines TRBV2 with TRBJ2-5, with 8 bases that match TRBD2. The CDR3 spans 13 residues. V trimming: 1 base; J trimming: 5 bases; junction bases outside the gene matches: 0. CDR1 is SNHLY and CDR2 is FYNNEI in the germline V gene. In DNA form, the CDR3 reads TGTGCCAGCAGTGAAGAGCGGGGGGAGACCCAGTACTTC. Encoded protein: CASSEERGETQYF.

This clonotype was counted between two and nine times. The chain links TRBV9 to TRBJ2-3; D may be TRBD2 (5 bases). In germline, CDR1 is SGDLS, CDR2 YYNGEE. V lost 0 bases and J 3 bases, leaving 11 bases between the germline ends. CDR3 length: 15 residues. The CDR3 region is CASSVEDYPTDTQYF. In nucleotides, the CDR3 is TGTGCCAGCAGCGTAGAAGACTACCCGACAGATACGCAGTATTTT.

J is TRBJ1-2 and V is TRBV29-1; unclear D gene. CDR3 length equals 12 residues. Trimming removed 7 bases from V and 4 bases from J, with 13 bases in between. Germline V CDR1 and CDR2: SQVTM, ANQGSEA. In DNA, the CDR3 is TGCAGCGCCCGTTCCGCTATCTATGGCTACACCTTC. Residues: CSARSAIYGYTF.

The rearrangement joins TRBV5-1 to TRBJ1-5; TRBD1 is a possible D gene (5 bases). The CDR3 extends over 16 amino acids. V lost 0 bases, J lost 1 base, and 11 bases lay in between. Germline-derived CDR1 and CDR2 are SGHRS and YFSETQ. CDR3 sequence: CASSLAPRASNQPQHF. The CDR3 DNA sequence: TGCGCCAGCAGCTTGGCCCCCAGGGCCAGCAATCAGCCCCAGCATTTT.

This clonotype has more than one count but fewer than ten. The chain couples TRBV5-4 to TRBJ1-2, with D tentatively TRBD1 (5 bases). The CDR3 spans 14 residues. Germline V gene lookup returns CDR1 SGHNT and CDR2 YYREEE (reference sequence). Trimming pared 6 bases from V and 4 bases from J, leaving 16 bases between. CDR3 DNA: TGTGCCAGCACCCCCGGGCGGGGACCCTATGGCTACACCTTC. Translated, it gives CASTPGRGPYGYTF.